The sequence of this TCR beta chain was determined in a study of technical replicates of blood from several donors. Method: immunoSEQ multiplex PCR; TCRdb's copy keeps in-frame clones and lacks some. In the table there are about 14,000 clones, about four fifths of which are singletons. CDR1 and CDR2 (germline): LGHNA, YNFKEQ. The CDR3 is 16 residues long. V dropped 4 bases and J dropped 6 bases, with 19 bases sitting between them. Material for sequencing was PBMCs. The clonotype originates from a human donor in good health. The J gene is TRBJ2-1, the V gene TRBV4-2; the D gene is possibly TRBD1 (7 bases). This chain's CDR3 is CASSLDSAQGGNEQFF. DNA of the CDR3: TGTGCCAGCAGCCTTGATTCGGCGCAGGGGGGCAATGAGCAGTTCTTC.